This TCR beta chain stems from a study of Graves' ophthalmopathy and Graves' hyperthyroidism (dated by TCRdb to 2017 to 2018). About the investigation overall: Peripheral blood was collected before any treatment was given, at the time of initial diagnosis. The study used TCR beta repertoire signatures to distinguish Graves' ophthalmopathy from Graves' hyperthyroidism and to predict progression to ophthalmopathy. In total, 135 blood samples were TCR-sequenced: 40 to 45 ophthalmopathy, about 75 hyperthyroidism and about 17 hyperthyroidism-to-ophthalmopathy patients. To explore V-J signatures that distinguish ophthalmopathy from hyperthyroidism, a discovery set of 100 patients was enrolled, made up of 40 to 45 with ophthalmopathy and 55 to 65 with stable hyperthyroidism. For independent validation, a separate cohort was made up of 18 to 20 hyperthyroidism patients plus 17 patients who later progressed from hyperthyroidism to ophthalmopathy. In more than 5 hyperthyroidism patients, the T-cell repertoire of thyroid tissue was compared with the T-cell repertoire of blood. Following sample collection, hyperthyroidism patients were given methimazole at a starting dose of 30 mg daily, and ophthalmopathy patients were given high-dose intravenous methylprednisolone. Overall results and qualifications from the work: No statistical method was used to predetermine the sample size, and group allocation was not hidden from the investigators. Among expanded thyroid clonotypes with frequency above 0.001, most also showed up in blood, which suggests that blood repertoires may reflect the thyroid immune response. Ophthalmopathy was separated from stable hyperthyroidism by the 13-signature model with roughly 88% sensitivity and about 81% specificity in cross-validation and with 80%/75% in the test set. In validation, the model predicted ophthalmopathy progression with about 71% sensitivity and roughly 72% specificity; more than ten predicted patients were CT-confirmed with GO in a median of approximately six months.

For repertoire sequencing, the TCR beta CDR3 regions were amplified from RNA transcripts. The first round was an RT-PCR using HTBI primers with the Qiagen OneStep RT-PCR kit, and this first round was followed by a second-round multiplex PCR, then size selection and purification. Libraries were sequenced on an Illumina HiSeq2000 using paired-end 100 bp reads. Under the source paper's analysis protocol: SOAPnuke was used for read processing, and reads with adapters, uncalled bases, a mean Phred below 15, or no exact constant-primer or identifier match were discarded. COPE v1.2.5 was used to merge the high-quality paired reads. Each unique nucleotide sequence was treated as a clonotype, and MiTCR v1.1 was used to align the clonotypes to the IMGT TRB V, D and J references. Analysis was restricted to V-J combinations with a frequency above 0.0001, which covered just over 98% of repertoires. For each V-J combination, a TCR clonal expansion and chaos score was defined as the ratio of F50 clonal expansion to chaos observed in the TCRdist matrix. Features were reduced by Welch's t-statistics and random forest to around 14 V-J combinations, which fed a naive Bayes classifier. The Morisita-Horn index was used to measure how similar the thyroid and blood repertoires were. TCRdb reanalyzed the raw reads on its own, using fastp at Q25 for trimming and MiXCR for clone calling, and kept in-frame beta chains. When rows share a CDR3 protein, they turn into one entry using the most common DNA and genes. The V and J calls follow TCRdb's processing rather than the paper's. Present in this sample are 400,000 or so distinct CDR3 sequences, about a sixth of which were seen just once. The top ten clones comprise 2.4% of the sample.

The CDR3 numbers 12 residues from cysteine through phenylalanine. Only CDR3 DNA is held: 36 bases, read in frame from base 1. Deletion took 2 bases off V and 7 bases off J, with a span of 9 bases between the germline ends. This clonotype was seen repeatedly, ten times or more. Its antigen is still unknown. Base quality data are lacking; no much larger clone is found one base away. Stable hyperthyroidism was defined as no progression to ophthalmopathy within 18 months of follow-up. Hyperthyroidism patients were newly diagnosed, with disease duration under 2 months, and aged 18 to 65 years. Patients with other autoimmune diseases, uncontrolled infections, pregnancy or lactation were excluded. Diagnosis was based on clinical symptoms, serum thyroxine, TRAb, thyroid ultrasound and orbital computed tomography. Using Ficoll-Paque density gradient centrifugation, PBMCs were isolated from 10 ml of fresh peripheral blood. Total RNA was extracted using Trizol reagent, and RNA quality was checked on an Agilent 2100 Bioanalyzer.

The chain was built from TRBV12-3 or TRBV12-4 and TRBJ2-7; the D segment cannot be called with confidence. Sequencing used peripheral blood. This sequence was found in an adult woman with stable Graves' hyperthyroidism. The nucleotide sequence reads TGTGCCAGCAGTTTAAGTCCCAAAGAGCAGTACTTC. Translated, it gives CASSLSPKEQYF.